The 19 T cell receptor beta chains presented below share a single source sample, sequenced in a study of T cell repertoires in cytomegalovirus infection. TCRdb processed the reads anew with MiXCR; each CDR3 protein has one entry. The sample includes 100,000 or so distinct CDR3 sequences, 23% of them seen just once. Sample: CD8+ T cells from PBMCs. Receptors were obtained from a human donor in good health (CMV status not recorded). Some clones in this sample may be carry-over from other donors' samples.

The CDR3 sequence: CASSRWDRGSYEQYF. In DNA, the CDR3 is TGTGCCAGCAGCAGATGGGACAGGGGATCCTACGAGCAGTACTTC. The rearrangement uses TRBV6-2 or TRBV6-3 and TRBJ2-7, with 10 positions matching TRBD1. The length of the CDR3 is 15 residues. In germline, CDR1 is MNHEY, CDR2 SVGEGT. V dropped 6 bases and J dropped 1; count of bases not matched to a gene: 6.

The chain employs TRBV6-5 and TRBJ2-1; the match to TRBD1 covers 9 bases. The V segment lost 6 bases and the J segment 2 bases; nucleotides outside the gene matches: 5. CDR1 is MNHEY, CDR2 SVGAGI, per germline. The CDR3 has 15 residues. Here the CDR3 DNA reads TGTGCCAGCAGCCCCACAGGGGGCACCTACAATGAGCAGTTCTTC. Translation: CASSPTGGTYNEQFF.

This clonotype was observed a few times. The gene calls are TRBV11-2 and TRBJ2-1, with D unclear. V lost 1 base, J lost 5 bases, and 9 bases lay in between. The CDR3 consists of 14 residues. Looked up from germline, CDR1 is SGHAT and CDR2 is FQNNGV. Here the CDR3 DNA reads TGTGCCAGCAGCTTAGTGTCGGCGGACAATGAGCAGTTCTTC. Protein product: CASSLVSADNEQFF. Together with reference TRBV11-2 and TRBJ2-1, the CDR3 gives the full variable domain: EAGVAQSPRYKIIEKRQSVAFWCNPISGHATLYWYQQILGQGPKLLIQFQNNGVVDDSQLPKDRFSAERLKGVDSTLKIQPAKLEDSAVYLCASSLVSADNEQFFGPGTRLTVL.

CDR3 residues: CASSFKGTNYGYTF. The DNA of the CDR3 is TGTGCCAGCAGTTTTAAAGGGACTAACTATGGCTACACCTTC. The chain joins TRBV28 to TRBJ1-2; D unresolved. V dropped 3 bases and J dropped 0 bases, with 8 bases sitting between them. Germline V gene data show CDR1 as MDHEN and CDR2 as SYDVKM. There are 14 residues in the CDR3.

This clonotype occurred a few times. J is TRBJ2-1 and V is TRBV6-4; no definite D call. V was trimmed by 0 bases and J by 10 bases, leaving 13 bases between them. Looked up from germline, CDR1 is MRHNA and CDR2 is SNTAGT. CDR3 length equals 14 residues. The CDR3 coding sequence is TGTGCCAGCAGTGACTCGATAACCGTAGGGGAGCAGTTCTTC. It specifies CASSDSITVGEQFF.

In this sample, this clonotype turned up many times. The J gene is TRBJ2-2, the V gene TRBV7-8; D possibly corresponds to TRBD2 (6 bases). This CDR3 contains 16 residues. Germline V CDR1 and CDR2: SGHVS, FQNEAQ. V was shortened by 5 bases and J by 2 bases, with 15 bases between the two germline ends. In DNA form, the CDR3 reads TGTGCCAGCAGCATTCGGAGCGGGCCTAACACCGGGGAGCTGTTTTTT. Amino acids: CASSIRSGPNTGELFF.

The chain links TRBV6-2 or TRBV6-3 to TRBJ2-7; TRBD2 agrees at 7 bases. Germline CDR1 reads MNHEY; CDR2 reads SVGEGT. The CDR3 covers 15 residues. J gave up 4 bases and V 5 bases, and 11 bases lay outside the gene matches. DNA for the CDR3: TGTGCCAGCAGTACCGGGGAGGGGCTAACTTACGAGCAGTACTTC. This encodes CASSTGEGLTYEQYF.

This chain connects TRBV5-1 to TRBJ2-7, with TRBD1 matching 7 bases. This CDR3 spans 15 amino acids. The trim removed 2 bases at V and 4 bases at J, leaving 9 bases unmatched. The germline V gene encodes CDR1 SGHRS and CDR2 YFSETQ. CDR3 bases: TGCGCCAGCAGCTTCTCCCCCGGGACAGATTACGAGCAGTACTTC. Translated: CASSFSPGTDYEQYF.

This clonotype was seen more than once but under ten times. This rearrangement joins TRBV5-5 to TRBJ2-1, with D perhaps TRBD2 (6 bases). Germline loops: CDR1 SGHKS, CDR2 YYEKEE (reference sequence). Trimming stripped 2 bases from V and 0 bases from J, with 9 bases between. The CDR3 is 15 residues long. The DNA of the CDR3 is TGTGCCAGCAGCTTTGCGGGGAACTCCTACAATGAGCAGTTCTTC. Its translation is CASSFAGNSYNEQFF.

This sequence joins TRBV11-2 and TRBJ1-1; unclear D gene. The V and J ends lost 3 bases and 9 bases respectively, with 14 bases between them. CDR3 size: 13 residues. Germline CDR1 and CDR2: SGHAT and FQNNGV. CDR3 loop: CASSFFPLVQAFF. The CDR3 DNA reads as TGTGCCAGCAGCTTCTTCCCTTTGGTTCAAGCTTTCTTT.

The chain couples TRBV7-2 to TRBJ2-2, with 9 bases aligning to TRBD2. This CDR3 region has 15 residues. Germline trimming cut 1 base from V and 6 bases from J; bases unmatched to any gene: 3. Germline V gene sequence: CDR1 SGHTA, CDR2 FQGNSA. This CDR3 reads CASSLVAGAAGELFF. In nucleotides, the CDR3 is TGTGCCAGCAGCTTAGTAGCGGGGGCGGCCGGGGAGCTGTTTTTT.

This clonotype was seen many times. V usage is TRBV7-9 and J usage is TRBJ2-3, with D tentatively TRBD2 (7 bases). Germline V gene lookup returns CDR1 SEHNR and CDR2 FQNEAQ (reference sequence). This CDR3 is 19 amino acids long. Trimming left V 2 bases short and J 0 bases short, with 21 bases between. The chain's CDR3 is CASSLPYRDYHQSTDTQYF. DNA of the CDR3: TGTGCCAGCAGCTTACCATACAGGGACTACCACCAGAGCACAGATACGCAGTATTTT. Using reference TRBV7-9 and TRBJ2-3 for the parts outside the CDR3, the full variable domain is DTGVSQNPRHKITKRGQNVTFRCDPISEHNRLYWYRQTLGQGPEFLTYFQNEAQLEKSRLLSDRFSAERPKGSFSTLEIQRTEQGDSAMYLCASSLPYRDYHQSTDTQYFGPGTRLTVL.

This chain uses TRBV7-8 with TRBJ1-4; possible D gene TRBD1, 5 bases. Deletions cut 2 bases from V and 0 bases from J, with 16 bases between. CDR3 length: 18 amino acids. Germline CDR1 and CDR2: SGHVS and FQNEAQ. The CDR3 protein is CASSLNPGSYSTNEKLFF. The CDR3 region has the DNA TGTGCCAGCAGCTTAAATCCAGGGTCCTACTCAACTAATGAAAAACTGTTTTTT.

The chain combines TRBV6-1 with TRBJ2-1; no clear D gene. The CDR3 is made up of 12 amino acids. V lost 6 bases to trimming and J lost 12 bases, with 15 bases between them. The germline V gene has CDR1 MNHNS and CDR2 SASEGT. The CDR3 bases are TGTGCCAGCAGACCCTCCGGTGTGGGGCAGTTCTTC. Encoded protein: CASRPSGVGQFF.

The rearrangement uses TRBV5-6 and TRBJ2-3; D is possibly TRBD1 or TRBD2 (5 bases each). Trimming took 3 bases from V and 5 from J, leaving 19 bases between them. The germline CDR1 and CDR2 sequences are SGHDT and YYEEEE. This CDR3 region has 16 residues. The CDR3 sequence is CASSSLGTFEGDTQYF. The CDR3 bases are TGTGCCAGCAGCTCCCTGGGGACCTTCGAGGGAGATACGCAGTATTTT.

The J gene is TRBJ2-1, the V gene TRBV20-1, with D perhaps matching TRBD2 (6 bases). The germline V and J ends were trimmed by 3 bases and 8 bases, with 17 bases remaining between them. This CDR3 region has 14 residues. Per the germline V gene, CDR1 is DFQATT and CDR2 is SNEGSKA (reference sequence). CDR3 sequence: CSASGSAVADEQFF. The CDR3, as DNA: TGCAGTGCTAGTGGGTCGGCTGTAGCGGATGAGCAGTTCTTC.

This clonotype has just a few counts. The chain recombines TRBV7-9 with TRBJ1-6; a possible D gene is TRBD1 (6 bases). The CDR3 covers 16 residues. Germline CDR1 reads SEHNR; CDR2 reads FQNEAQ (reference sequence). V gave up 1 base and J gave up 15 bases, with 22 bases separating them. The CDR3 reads CASSLEGFAIPRGLHF. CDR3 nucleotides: TGTGCCAGCAGCTTAGAAGGCTTTGCTATCCCCAGGGGCCTCCACTTT. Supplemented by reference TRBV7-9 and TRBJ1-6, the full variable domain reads DTGVSQNPRHKITKRGQNVTFRCDPISEHNRLYWYRQTLGQGPEFLTYFQNEAQLEKSRLLSDRFSAERPKGSFSTLEIQRTEQGDSAMYLCASSLEGFAIPRGLHFGNGTRLTVT.

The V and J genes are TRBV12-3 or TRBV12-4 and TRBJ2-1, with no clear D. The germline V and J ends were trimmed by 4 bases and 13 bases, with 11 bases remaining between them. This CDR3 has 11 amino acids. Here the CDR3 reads CASSSPGVQFF. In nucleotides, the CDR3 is TGTGCCAGCAGTTCGCCTGGGGTTCAGTTCTTC.

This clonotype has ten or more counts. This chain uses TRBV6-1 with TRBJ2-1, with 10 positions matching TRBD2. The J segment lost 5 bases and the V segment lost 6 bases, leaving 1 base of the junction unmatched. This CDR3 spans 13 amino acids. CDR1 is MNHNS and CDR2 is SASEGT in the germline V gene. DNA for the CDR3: TGTGCCAGCAGACTAGCGGGGCACAATGAGCAGTTCTTC. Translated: CASRLAGHNEQFF.